A single T cell receptor (beta chain) is shown here with its context. Methods used by the authors: Scientists estimated how many nucleated cells there were by amplifying reference gene primers. Profiled with immunoSEQ multiplex PCR; TCRdb holds only in-frame clones, not every one. The V and J calls and clone size were taken over from that table, and D and trimming were inferred from the DNA. Of a few hundred thousand clones in the sample, 82% were seen once. These data originate in a study of blood T cell repertoires in COVID-19. About the study: The origin of the acute and convalescent COVID-19 samples was the United States, Italy and Spain. PBMCs, B-cell-depleted T cells, or T cells provided the cDNA or gDNA that made up the material.

V dropped 5 bases and J dropped 1 base, with 17 bases sitting between them. The CDR3 has 16 amino acids. Germline CDR1 is SGHTA and CDR2 is FQGNSA. This TCR was recovered from a woman in her seventies with COVID-19, enrolled during active disease. Specimen: peripheral blood. The genes are TRBV7-2 and TRBJ1-1, with D tentatively TRBD1 (6 bases). The CDR3 DNA is TGTGCCAGCAGCCTTCAATCAGGGGTTAGGAACACTGAAGCTTTCTTT. Protein product: CASSLQSGVRNTEAFF.